This T cell receptor beta chain derives from a study of T cell responses to AZD1222 COVID-19 vaccine (dated by TCRdb to 2020 to 2023). Background on the whole study: AZD1222 recipients with second doses at about 4 weeks or about 12 weeks were pooled, because spike-specific TCR depth and breadth did not differ between schedules. A total of 230 to 250 trial participants underwent TCR sequencing, of whom more than 200 had received two doses of AZD1222 and approximately 25 had received two doses of the MenACWY control vaccine. Enrollment into the trials was organized by age into subgroups of 18-55, 56-69 and 70-plus years, and those subgroups contained roughly 150, 30 and 60 TCR-sequenced participants, respectively. Broad study findings and their caveats: After two AZD1222 doses, spike-specific TCR breadth and depth were significantly higher than at day 0 and than in MenACWY recipients. CD4 TCRs associated with the vaccine covered the entire spike protein, and the dominant responses were in regions 160-218 and 743-854. Conclusions about previously exposed vaccinees are limited because only five to seven AZD1222 recipients were SARS-CoV-2 seropositive at baseline. Participants were mostly white British, with more females than males. The authors suggested clonal diversity may have been underestimated. Because no samples from the day 14 peak response were available, repertoires could be characterized only after the peak T cell response. The 56-69-year group was small, and its depth increase did not reach significance, likely because of low power. Epitopes outside the regions mutated in the B.1.351 and B.1.1.7 variants were reportedly recognized by nearly half of the unique spike-specific TCRs.

The CDR3 regions of human TCRbeta chains were analyzed by immunosequencing. Processing in the source paper ran as follows. TCRs in the repertoires were matched against a reference library of SARS-CoV-2-specific TCRs that had been generated with the MIRA antigen-specificity platform. Breadth was defined as the fraction of unique TCRs that were SARS-CoV-2-associated. Depth was defined as the fraction of total T cells that were SARS-CoV-2-associated. Using the MIRA data, each spike-specific TCR was assigned both to the spike region to which the TCR was reactive and to a CD4 or CD8 class. Log10-transformed breadth and depth values were compared by one-way ANOVA with Sidak's multiple comparisons tests. The clones in this table, taken by TCRdb from immuneACCESS, are in-frame only. Not every clone is retained; where verified, under half of the shortfall comes from an unresolved V gene, and the cause of the rest is unknown. V and J calls plus clone size are reproduced from that table; the DNA served to infer D and trimming. The sample table records roughly 180,000 clones; approximately 92% of these occur just once. 6% to 8% of the sample is in the top ten clones.

As for this clone: This clone's antigen is unknown. No base quality values were provided; no much bigger clone lies one nucleotide off.

The time point label, read with the paper, signifies: baseline before first vaccination. Vaccinee samples were obtained from the UK trials COV001 and COV002, which included a single-blind randomized controlled phase 2/3 trial of AZD1222 (ChAdOx1 nCoV-19) in healthy adults. For TCRbeta chain sequencing, PBMC samples were collected from trial participants at day 0 and at day 28 after the second dose. Including cysteine and phenylalanine, the CDR3 has 11 amino acids. Just CDR3 DNA is preserved here, 33 bases in frame from base 1. Trimming takes 8 bases from V and 1 base from J, and the germline ends sit 3 bases apart.

Here the chain combines TRBV12-3 or TRBV12-4 and TRBJ1-3, with the D segment identity uncertain. This material consisted of peripheral blood, taken on day 0 of AZD1222 vaccination. This receptor was taken from an adult in good health. The sequenced DNA: TGTGCCAGCGATTCTGGAAACACCATATATTTT. Translated, this gives CASDSGNTIYF.